These 16 T cell receptor beta chains were all obtained from the same sample, sequenced in a study of Ad26.COV2.S vaccination and SARS-CoV-2 variants. Treatment defined: some 20 received Ad26.COV2.S at low or high dose, single or two shots; about 5 received placebo; per-sample allocation not given. At day 63 after the first vaccine or placebo injection, samples were drawn. Using immunoSEQ multiplex PCR, the repertoire was profiled, and TCRdb retains in-frame clones only, with some absent. The table records 440,000 or so clones, 90% of them present only once. Sequencing was performed on peripheral blood, taken in a trial of Ad26.COV2.S vaccine versus placebo. The receptors stem from a person aged 18-65 years who received the Ad26.COV2.S COVID-19 vaccine or a placebo.

The rearrangement joins TRBV7-2 to TRBJ2-1; D not resolved. The CDR3 has 14 amino acids. Looked up from germline, CDR1 is SGHTA and CDR2 is FQGNSA. Trimming pared 3 bases from V and 6 bases from J, leaving 12 bases between. The CDR3 region is CASSFSDSLNEQFF. The CDR3 bases are TGTGCCAGCAGCTTTTCTGACTCCCTCAATGAGCAGTTCTTC.

This rearrangement joins TRBV19 to TRBJ1-1; D remains ambiguous. The CDR3 length is 14 residues. Trimming left V 3 bases short and J 4 bases short, with 12 bases between. The germline V gene encodes CDR1 LNHDA and CDR2 SQIVND (reference sequence). The CDR3 DNA follows: TGTGCCAGTAGTATCCCTATAATGGGCACTGAAGCTTTCTTT. This encodes CASSIPIMGTEAFF.

V and J are TRBV5-4 and TRBJ2-3; 8 nucleotides align to TRBD1. Germline CDR1 and CDR2: SGHNT and YYREEE (reference sequence). V shed 4 bases, J shed 3 bases, and the junction held 7 bases outside the gene matches. The CDR3 covers 15 residues. The CDR3 sequence: CASSLGQGLTDTQYF. The CDR3 DNA reads as TGTGCCAGCAGCCTAGGACAGGGATTGACAGATACGCAGTATTTT. Complete variable domain (other parts from reference TRBV5-4 and TRBJ2-3): ETGVTQSPTHLIKTRGQQVTLRCSSQSGHNTVSWYQQALGQGPQFIFQYYREEENGRGNFPPRFSGLQFPNYSSELNVNALELDDSALYLCASSLGQGLTDTQYFGPGTRLTVL.

The chain recombines TRBV28 with TRBJ2-3, with D perhaps matching TRBD2 (8 bases). CDR1 and CDR2 from the germline V gene are MDHEN and SYDVKM. CDR3 length: 16 residues. V gave up 2 bases and J gave up 7 bases, with 19 bases separating them. The CDR3 nucleotides are TGTGCCAGCAGTTTAGAGGGGGCTAGCGGGCGGTATACGCAGTATTTT. This translates into CASSLEGASGRYTQYF.

The chain employs TRBV5-1 and TRBJ1-2; D remains ambiguous. The CDR3 has 14 amino acids. Germline CDR1 is SGHRS and CDR2 is YFSETQ. Trimming took off 0 bases at V and 1 base at J, with 7 bases between the two ends. The chain's CDR3 is CASSLDSFNYGYTF. CDR3 sequence (DNA): TGCGCCAGCAGCTTGGACAGTTTTAACTATGGCTACACCTTC.

J is TRBJ2-7 and V is TRBV27, with a possible D match to TRBD2 (5 bases). The CDR3 loop spans 13 amino acids. V lost 7 bases and J lost 3, with 13 bases in between. Germline CDR1 reads MNHEY; CDR2 reads SMNVEV (reference sequence). The CDR3 sequence is CASNRGGSYEQYF. The CDR3 DNA sequence: TGTGCCAGCAATCGGGGTGGAAGCTACGAGCAGTACTTC.

This rearrangement joins TRBV6-5 to TRBJ2-5; D may match TRBD1 or TRBD2 (5 bases each). Germline values: CDR1 MNHEY, CDR2 SVGAGI. V was trimmed by 2 bases and J by 14 bases, leaving 15 bases between them. This CDR3 is built from 12 residues. CDR3 sequence reads: CASSYLVGVLYF. CDR3 DNA sequence: TGTGCCAGCAGTTACCTCGTGGGGGTATTATACTTC.

This clone was seen once. Other DNA sequences in the same sample also yield this CDR3. The V call is TRBV27, the J call TRBJ1-5; D possibly corresponds to TRBD1 (5 bases). The CDR3 has 14 amino acids. Trimming removed 2 bases at V and 1 base at J, with 6 bases between. Germline CDR1 is MNHEY and CDR2 is SMNVEV (reference sequence). This CDR3 reads CASSLQGSNQPQHF. Written as DNA, the CDR3 is TGTGCCAGCAGTTTACAGGGAAGCAATCAGCCCCAGCATTTT.

The CDR3 loop reads CASSVDGNTEAFF. CDR3 nucleotide sequence: TGCGCCAGCAGCGTGGACGGAAACACTGAAGCTTTCTTT. This chain uses TRBV5-1 with TRBJ1-1, with unresolved D. Germline-derived CDR1 and CDR2 are SGHRS and YFSETQ. The CDR3 covers 13 residues. V lost 4 bases and J lost 2, with 9 bases in between.

The CDR3 region has the DNA TGTGCCAGCAGGGAGACAGGGTTGAAAAAACTGTTTTTT. It is translated as CASRETGLKKLFF. The V call is TRBV28, the J call TRBJ1-4, with TRBD1 matching over 7 bases. Germline V gene data show CDR1 as MDHEN and CDR2 as SYDVKM. J was trimmed by 9 bases and V by 6 bases; bases with no gene match: 7. The CDR3 length is 13 residues.

The genes are TRBV7-9 and TRBJ2-7, with unresolved D. Germline lookup yields CDR1 SEHNR and CDR2 FQNEAQ (reference sequence). This CDR3 is 11 amino acids long. V was pared by 3 bases and J by 5 bases, with 5 bases between. The CDR3 coding sequence is TGTGCCAGCAGCTTTACCCACGAGCAGTACTTC. Protein product: CASSFTHEQYF.

The CDR3 region is CASSPHYSTYNEQFF. CDR3 in DNA: TGCGCCAGCAGCCCTCATTATTCCACCTACAATGAGCAGTTCTTC. V and J are TRBV4-3 and TRBJ2-1; no firm D call. CDR1 is LGHNA, CDR2 YSLEER, per germline. V was shortened by 4 bases and J by 2 bases, with 12 bases between the two germline ends. The CDR3 has 15 residues.

V is TRBV14 and J is TRBJ2-7; a weak D match, TRBD2 (5 bases). V dropped 0 bases and J dropped 2 bases, with 11 bases sitting between them. Germline CDR1 and CDR2: SGHDN and FVKESK. CDR3 length: 15 amino acids. As DNA, the CDR3 is TGTGCCAGCAGCCAAGACCAGCGGAGCCCCTACGAGCAGTACTTC. Amino acids: CASSQDQRSPYEQYF.

This clone was found once. J is TRBJ2-3 and V is TRBV3-1 (or the pseudogene TRBV3-2); 10 nucleotides match TRBD2. The trim removed 4 bases at V and 2 bases at J, leaving 6 bases unmatched. This CDR3 has 16 residues. Germline CDR1 is LGHDT and CDR2 is YNNKEL (reference sequence). CDR3 residues: CASSPRTSGYTDTQYF. CDR3 nucleotides: TGTGCCAGCAGCCCCCGGACTAGCGGCTACACAGATACGCAGTATTTT.

The rearrangement joins TRBV28 to TRBJ1-5; no definite D call. The germline V and J ends were trimmed by 5 bases and 1 base, with 18 bases remaining between them. The CDR3 length is 17 residues. CDR1 and CDR2 (germline): MDHEN, SYDVKM. The chain's CDR3 is CASSPPGALGSNQPQHF. The CDR3 nucleotides are TGTGCCAGCAGTCCCCCGGGAGCGCTGGGGAGCAATCAGCCCCAGCATTTT.

The J gene is TRBJ2-5, the V gene TRBV7-2; no reliable D call. The CDR3 runs to 11 residues. The ends were cut back, 5 bases at V and 2 bases at J, with 3 bases in the middle. Germline CDR1 SGHTA, CDR2 FQGNSA. This chain's CDR3 is CASSPQETQYF. The CDR3 coding sequence is TGTGCCAGCAGCCCTCAAGAGACCCAGTACTTC. The entire variable domain, with the rest obtained from reference TRBV7-2 and TRBJ2-5, is as follows: GAGVSQSPSNKVTEKGKDVELRCDPISGHTALYWYRQSLGQGLEFLIYFQGNSAPDKSGLPSDRFSAERTGGSVSTLTIQRTQQEDSAVYLCASSPQETQYFGPGTRLLVL.